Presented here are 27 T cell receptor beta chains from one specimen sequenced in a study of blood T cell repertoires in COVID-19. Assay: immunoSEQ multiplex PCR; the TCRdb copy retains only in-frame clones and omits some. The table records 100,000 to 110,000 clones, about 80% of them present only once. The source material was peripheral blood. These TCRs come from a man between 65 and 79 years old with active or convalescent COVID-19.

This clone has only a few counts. The CDR3 bases are TGTGCCAGCAGTCCCCGGGATGTCGGTGGCTATGGCTACACCTTC. This translates into CASSPRDVGGYGYTF. This sequence joins TRBV27 and TRBJ1-2; D remains unclear. The V end was cut by 5 bases, the J end by 4 bases, with 17 bases between. Germline V gives CDR1 MNHEY, CDR2 SMNVEV (reference sequence). This CDR3 contains 15 residues.

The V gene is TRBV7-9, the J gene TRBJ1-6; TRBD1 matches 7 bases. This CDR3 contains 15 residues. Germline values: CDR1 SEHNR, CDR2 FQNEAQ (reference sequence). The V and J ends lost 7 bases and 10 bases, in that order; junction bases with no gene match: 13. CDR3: CASMYSGTAQSPLHF. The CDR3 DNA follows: TGTGCCAGCATGTATTCCGGGACAGCCCAGTCACCCCTCCACTTT. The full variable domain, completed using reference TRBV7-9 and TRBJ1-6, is DTGVSQNPRHKITKRGQNVTFRCDPISEHNRLYWYRQTLGQGPEFLTYFQNEAQLEKSRLLSDRFSAERPKGSFSTLEIQRTEQGDSAMYLCASMYSGTAQSPLHFGNGTRLTVT.

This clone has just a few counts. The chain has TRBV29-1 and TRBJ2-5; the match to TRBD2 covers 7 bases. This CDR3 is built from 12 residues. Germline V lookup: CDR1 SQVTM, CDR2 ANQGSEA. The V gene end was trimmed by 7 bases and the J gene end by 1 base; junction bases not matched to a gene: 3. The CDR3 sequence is CSAAGSQETQYF. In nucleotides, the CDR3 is TGCAGCGCAGCGGGGAGCCAAGAGACCCAGTACTTC.

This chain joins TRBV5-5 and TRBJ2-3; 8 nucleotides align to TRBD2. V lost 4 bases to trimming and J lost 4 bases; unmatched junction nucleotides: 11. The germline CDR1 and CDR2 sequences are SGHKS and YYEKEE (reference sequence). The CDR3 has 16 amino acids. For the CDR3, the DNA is TGTGCCAGCAGCGCCTCTAGCCGGGGGGGCCCAGATACGCAGTATTTT. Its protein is CASSASSRGGPDTQYF.

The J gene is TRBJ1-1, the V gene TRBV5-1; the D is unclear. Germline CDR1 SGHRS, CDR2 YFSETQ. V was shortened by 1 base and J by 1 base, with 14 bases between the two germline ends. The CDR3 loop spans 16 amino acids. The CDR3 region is CASSLFPLEGNTEAFF. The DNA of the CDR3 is TGCGCCAGCAGCTTGTTCCCCCTGGAGGGGAACACTGAAGCTTTCTTT.

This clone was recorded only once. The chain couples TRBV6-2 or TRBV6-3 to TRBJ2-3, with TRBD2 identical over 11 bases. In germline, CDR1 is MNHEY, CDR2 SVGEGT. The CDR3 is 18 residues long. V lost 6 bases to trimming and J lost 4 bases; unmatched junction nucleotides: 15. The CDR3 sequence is CASSSTPDLAGGADTQYF. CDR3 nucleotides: TGTGCCAGCAGCTCAACTCCCGATCTAGCGGGGGGTGCAGATACGCAGTATTTT.

The CDR3 DNA reads as TGCAGTGCTAGTGTGAGCGGGAGTCGTTACAATGAGCAGTTCTTC. Residues: CSASVSGSRYNEQFF. The chain recombines TRBV20-1 with TRBJ2-1; 8 bases line up with TRBD2. The V and J ends lost 3 bases and 4 bases, in that order; junction bases with no gene match: 8. The germline V gene encodes CDR1 DFQATT and CDR2 SNEGSKA (reference sequence). This CDR3 has 15 residues.

CDR3 residues: CASSQAPGLAGEPEQFF. For the CDR3, the DNA is TGCGCCAGCAGCCAAGCGCCCGGACTAGCGGGAGAGCCTGAGCAGTTCTTC. The rearrangement joins TRBV4-1 to TRBJ2-1, with TRBD2 identical over 13 bases. The CDR3 covers 17 residues. The J segment lost 9 bases and the V segment lost 1 base, leaving 9 bases of the junction unmatched. Germline assignment: CDR1 MGHRA and CDR2 YSYEKL.

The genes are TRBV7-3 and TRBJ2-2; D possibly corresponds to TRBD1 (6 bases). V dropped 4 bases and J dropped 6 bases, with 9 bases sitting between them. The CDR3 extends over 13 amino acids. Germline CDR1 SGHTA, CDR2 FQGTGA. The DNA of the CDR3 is TGTGCCAGCAGCTCCCCAGGGGCCGGGGAGCTGTTTTTT. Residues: CASSSPGAGELFF. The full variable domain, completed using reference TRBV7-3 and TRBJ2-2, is GAGVSQTPSNKVTEKGKYVELRCDPISGHTALYWYRQSLGQGPEFLIYFQGTGAADDSGLPNDRFFAVRPEGSVSTLKIQRTERGDSAVYLCASSSPGAGELFFGEGSRLTVL.

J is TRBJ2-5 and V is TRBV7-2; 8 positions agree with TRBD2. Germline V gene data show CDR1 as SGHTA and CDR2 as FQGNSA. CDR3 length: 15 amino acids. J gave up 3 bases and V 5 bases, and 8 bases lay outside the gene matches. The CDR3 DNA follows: TGTGCCAGCAGCCCCAGCGGGAGAGAGGAAGAGACCCAGTACTTC. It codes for CASSPSGREEETQYF.

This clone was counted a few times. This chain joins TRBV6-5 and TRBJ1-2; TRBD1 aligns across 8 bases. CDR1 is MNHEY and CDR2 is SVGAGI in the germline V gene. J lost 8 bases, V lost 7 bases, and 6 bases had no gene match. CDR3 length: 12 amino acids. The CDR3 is CASNQGARGYTF. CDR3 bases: TGTGCCAGCAACCAGGGGGCGCGGGGCTACACCTTC.

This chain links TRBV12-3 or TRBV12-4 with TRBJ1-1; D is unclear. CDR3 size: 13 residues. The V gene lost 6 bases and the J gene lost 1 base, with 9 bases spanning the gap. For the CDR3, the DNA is TGTGCCAGCAGAACACAGACGAACACTGAAGCTTTCTTT. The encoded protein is CASRTQTNTEAFF.

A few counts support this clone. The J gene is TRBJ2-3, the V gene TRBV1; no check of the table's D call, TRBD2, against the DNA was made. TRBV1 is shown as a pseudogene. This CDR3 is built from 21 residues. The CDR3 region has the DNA TGCACCAGCAGCCAAGTTCCGCTAGCGGGAGTAGGGCGAGCCAGCACAGATACGCAGTATTTT. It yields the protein CTSSQVPLAGVGRASTDTQYF.

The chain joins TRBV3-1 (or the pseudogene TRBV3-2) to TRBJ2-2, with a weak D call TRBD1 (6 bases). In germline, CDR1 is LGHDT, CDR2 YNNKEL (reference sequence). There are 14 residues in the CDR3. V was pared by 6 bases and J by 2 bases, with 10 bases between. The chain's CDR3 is CASRSRGNTGELFF. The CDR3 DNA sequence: TGTGCCAGCAGGTCCAGGGGTAACACCGGGGAGCTGTTTTTT.

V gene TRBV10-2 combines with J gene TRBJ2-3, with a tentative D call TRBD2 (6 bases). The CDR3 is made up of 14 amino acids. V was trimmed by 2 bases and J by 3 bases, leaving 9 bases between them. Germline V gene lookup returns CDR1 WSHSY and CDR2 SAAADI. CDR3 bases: TGCGCCAGCAGTGAGCTAGCGATGACAGATACGCAGTATTTT. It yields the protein CASSELAMTDTQYF.

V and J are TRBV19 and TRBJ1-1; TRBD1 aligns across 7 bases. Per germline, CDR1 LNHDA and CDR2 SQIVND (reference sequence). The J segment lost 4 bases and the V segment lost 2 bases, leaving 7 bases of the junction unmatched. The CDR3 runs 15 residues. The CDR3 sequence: CASSIMEGAVTEAFF. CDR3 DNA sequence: TGTGCCAGTAGTATAATGGAGGGGGCGGTCACTGAAGCTTTCTTT.

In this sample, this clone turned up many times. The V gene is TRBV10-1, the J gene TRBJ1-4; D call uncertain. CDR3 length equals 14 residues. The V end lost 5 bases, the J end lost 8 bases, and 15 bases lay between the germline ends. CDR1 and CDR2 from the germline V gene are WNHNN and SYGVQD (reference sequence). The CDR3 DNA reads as TGCGCCAGCAGTCCACCCGGGGTAGTCGAAAAACTGTTTTTT. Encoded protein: CASSPPGVVEKLFF.

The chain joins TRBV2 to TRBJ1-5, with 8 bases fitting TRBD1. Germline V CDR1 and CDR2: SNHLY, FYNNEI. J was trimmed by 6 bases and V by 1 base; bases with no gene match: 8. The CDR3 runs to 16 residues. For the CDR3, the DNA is TGTGCCAGCAGTGAAGAGGCCGGACAGGGCGGTCAGCCCCAGCATTTT. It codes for CASSEEAGQGGQPQHF. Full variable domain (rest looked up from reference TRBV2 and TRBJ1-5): EPEVTQTPSHQVTQMGQEVILRCVPISNHLYFYWYRQILGQKVEFLVSFYNNEISEKSEIFDDQFSVERPDGSNFTLKIRSTKLEDSAMYFCASSEEAGQGGQPQHFGDGTRLSIL.

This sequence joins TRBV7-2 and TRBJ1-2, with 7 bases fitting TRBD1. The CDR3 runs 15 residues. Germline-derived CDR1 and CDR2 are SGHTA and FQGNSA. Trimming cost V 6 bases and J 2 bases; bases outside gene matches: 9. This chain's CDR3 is CASRSPLQGNYGYTF. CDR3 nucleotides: TGTGCCAGCAGATCTCCCCTACAGGGGAACTATGGCTACACCTTC.

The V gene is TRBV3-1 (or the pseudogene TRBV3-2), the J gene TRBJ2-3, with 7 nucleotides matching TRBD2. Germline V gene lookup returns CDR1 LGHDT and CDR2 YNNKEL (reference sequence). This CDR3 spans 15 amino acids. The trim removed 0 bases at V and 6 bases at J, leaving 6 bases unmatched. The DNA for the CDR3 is TGTGCCAGCAGCCAAGATGGGGGGGTTGGGGATACGCAGTATTTT. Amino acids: CASSQDGGVGDTQYF.

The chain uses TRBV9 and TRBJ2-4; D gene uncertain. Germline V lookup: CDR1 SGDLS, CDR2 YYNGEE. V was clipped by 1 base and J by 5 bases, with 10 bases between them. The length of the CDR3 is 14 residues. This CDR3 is CASSVSSVENIQYF. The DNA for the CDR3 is TGTGCCAGCAGCGTAAGTAGTGTTGAAAACATTCAGTACTTC.

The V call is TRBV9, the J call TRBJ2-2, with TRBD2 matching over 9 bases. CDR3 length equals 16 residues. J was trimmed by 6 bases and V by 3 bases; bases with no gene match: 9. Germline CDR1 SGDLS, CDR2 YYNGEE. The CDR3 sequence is CASSEGSGRSAGELFF. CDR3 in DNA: TGTGCCAGCAGCGAGGGGAGCGGGAGGTCGGCCGGGGAGCTGTTTTTT.

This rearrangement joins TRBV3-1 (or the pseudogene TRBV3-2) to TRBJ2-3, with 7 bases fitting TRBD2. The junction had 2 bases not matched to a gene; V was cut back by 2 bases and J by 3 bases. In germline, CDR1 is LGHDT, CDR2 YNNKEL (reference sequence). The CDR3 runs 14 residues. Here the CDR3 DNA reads TGTGCCAGCAGCCAAACTAGCGCTACAGATACGCAGTATTTT. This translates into CASSQTSATDTQYF.

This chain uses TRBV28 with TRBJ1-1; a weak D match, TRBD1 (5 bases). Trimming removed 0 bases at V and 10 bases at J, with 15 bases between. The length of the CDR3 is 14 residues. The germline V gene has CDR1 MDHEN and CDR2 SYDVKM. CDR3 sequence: CASSLWKTGSIAFF. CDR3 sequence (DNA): TGTGCCAGCAGTTTATGGAAAACAGGTTCTATAGCTTTCTTT. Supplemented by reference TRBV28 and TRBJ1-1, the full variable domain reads DVKVTQSSRYLVKRTGEKVFLECVQDMDHENMFWYRQDPGLGLRLIYFSYDVKMKEKGDIPEGYSVSREKKERFSLILESASTNQTSMYLCASSLWKTGSIAFFGQGTRLTVV.

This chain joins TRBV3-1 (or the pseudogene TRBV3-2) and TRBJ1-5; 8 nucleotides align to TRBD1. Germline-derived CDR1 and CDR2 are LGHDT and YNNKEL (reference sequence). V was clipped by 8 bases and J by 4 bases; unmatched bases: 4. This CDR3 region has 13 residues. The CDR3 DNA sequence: TGTGCCAGCGGAGACAGGGGAAATCAGCCCCAGCATTTT. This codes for CASGDRGNQPQHF.

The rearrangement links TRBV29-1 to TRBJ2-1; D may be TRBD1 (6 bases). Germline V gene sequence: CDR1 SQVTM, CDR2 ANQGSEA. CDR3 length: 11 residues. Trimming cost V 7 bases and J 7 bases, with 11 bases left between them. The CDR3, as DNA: TGCAGCGGGGCAGGGGCAAATGAGCAGTTCTTC. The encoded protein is CSGAGANEQFF.

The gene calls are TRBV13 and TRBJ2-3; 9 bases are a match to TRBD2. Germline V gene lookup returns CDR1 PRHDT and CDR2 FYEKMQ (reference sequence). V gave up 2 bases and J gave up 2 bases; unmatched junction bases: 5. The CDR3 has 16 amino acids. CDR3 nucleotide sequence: TGTGCCAGCAGCTTAAGAGCGGGGGGCCTCACAGATACGCAGTATTTT. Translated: CASSLRAGGLTDTQYF.